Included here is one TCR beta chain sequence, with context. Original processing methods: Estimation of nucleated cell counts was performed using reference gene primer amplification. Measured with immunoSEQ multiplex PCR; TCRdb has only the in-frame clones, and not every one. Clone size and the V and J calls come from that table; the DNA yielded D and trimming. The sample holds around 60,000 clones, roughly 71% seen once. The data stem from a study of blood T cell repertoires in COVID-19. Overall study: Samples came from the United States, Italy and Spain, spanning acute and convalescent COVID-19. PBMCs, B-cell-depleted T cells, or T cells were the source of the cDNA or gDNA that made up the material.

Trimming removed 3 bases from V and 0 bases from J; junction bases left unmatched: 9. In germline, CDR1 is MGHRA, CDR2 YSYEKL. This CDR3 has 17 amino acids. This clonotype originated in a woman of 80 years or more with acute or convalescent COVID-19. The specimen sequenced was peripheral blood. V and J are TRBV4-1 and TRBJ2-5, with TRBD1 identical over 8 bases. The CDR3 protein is CASSQNGDRPYQETQYF. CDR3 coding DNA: TGCGCCAGCAGCCAGAACGGGGACAGGCCCTACCAAGAGACCCAGTACTTC.